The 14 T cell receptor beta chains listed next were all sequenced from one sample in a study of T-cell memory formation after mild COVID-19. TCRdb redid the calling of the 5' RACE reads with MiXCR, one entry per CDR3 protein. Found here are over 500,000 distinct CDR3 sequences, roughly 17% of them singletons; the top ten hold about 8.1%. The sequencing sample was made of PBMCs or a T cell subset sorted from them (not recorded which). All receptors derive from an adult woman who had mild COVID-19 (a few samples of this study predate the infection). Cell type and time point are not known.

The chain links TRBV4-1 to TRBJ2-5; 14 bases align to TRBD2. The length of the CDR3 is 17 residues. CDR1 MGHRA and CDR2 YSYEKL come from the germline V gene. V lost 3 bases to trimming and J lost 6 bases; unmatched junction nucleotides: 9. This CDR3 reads CASSQERTSGGQQTQYF. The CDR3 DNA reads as TGCGCCAGCAGCCAGGAAAGGACTAGCGGGGGGCAACAGACCCAGTACTTC.

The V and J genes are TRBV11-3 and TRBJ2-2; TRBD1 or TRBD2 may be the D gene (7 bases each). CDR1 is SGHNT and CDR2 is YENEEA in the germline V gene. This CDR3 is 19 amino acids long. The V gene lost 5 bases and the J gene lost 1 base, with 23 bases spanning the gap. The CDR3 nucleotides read TGTGCCAGCAGCAACCGTGCTGGAGCGGGACAGAAGAACACCGGGGAGCTGTTTTTT. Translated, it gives CASSNRAGAGQKNTGELFF.

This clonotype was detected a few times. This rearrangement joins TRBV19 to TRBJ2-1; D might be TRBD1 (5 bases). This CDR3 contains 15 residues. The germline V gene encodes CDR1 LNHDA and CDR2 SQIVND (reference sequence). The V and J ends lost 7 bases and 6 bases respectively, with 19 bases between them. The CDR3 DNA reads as TGTGCCAGTATAGAGACAGCCGGCTTCCCCAATGAGCAGTTCTTC. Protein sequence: CASIETAGFPNEQFF.

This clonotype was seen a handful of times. The CDR3 sequence: CASSHRTGYGYEQYF. The CDR3 region has the DNA TGTGCCAGCAGCCACCGGACAGGATACGGCTACGAGCAGTACTTC. V gene TRBV3-1 combines with J gene TRBJ2-7; TRBD1 matches 7 bases. Germline V lookup: CDR1 LGHDT, CDR2 YNNKEL (reference sequence). The CDR3 is 15 amino acids. The V segment lost 3 bases and the J segment 3 bases; nucleotides outside the gene matches: 8.

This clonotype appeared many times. In nucleotides, the CDR3 is TGTGCCAGCAGTTTAACTAGCGGGAGTTTAATTCTCAATGAGCAGTTCTTC. Protein: CASSLTSGSLILNEQFF. V gene TRBV27 combines with J gene TRBJ2-1, with 11 bases matching TRBD2. After removal of 2 bases from V and 6 bases from J, the junction contained 9 bases not matched to a gene. Germline CDR1 MNHEY, CDR2 SMNVEV (reference sequence). CDR3 length: 17 amino acids.

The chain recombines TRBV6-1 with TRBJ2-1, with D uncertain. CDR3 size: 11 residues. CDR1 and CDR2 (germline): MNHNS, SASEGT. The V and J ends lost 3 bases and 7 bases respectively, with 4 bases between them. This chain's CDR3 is CASSELNEQFF. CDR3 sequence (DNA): TGTGCCAGCAGTGAGTTAAATGAGCAGTTCTTC.

Written as DNA, the CDR3 is TGCGCCAGCAGCTTGAATCCCGAGGAGACCCAGTACTTC. The encoded protein is CASSLNPEETQYF. The genes are TRBV5-1 and TRBJ2-5; D gene unclear. V shed 1 base and J shed 5 bases, with 9 bases lying between them. The CDR3 length is 13 residues. The V gene's germline CDR1 is SGHRS and CDR2 YFSETQ.

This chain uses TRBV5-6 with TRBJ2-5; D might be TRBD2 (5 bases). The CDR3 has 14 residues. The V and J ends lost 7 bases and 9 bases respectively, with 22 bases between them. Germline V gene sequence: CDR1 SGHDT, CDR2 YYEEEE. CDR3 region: CASGNIAGERAQYF. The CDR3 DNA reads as TGTGCCAGCGGGAATATAGCCGGCGAGAGGGCCCAGTACTTC.

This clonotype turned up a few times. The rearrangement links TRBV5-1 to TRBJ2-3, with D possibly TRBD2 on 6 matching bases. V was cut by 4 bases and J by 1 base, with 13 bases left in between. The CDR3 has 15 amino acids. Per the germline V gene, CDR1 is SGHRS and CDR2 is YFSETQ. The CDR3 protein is CASSPDGGGTDTQYF. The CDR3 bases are TGCGCCAGCAGCCCGGACGGGGGTGGCACAGATACGCAGTATTTT.

The CDR3 protein is CASRGETGANYGYTF. The CDR3 coding sequence is TGTGCCAGCCGAGGTGAGACAGGAGCTAACTATGGCTACACCTTC. J is TRBJ1-2 and V is TRBV12-3 or TRBV12-4; D perhaps matches TRBD1 (6 bases). V dropped 8 bases and J dropped 0 bases, with 16 bases sitting between them. The CDR3 runs 15 residues.

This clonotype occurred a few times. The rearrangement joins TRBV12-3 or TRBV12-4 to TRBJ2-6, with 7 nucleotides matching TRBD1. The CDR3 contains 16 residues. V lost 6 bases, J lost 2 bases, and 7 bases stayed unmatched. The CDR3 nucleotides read TGTGCCAGCAGGCCGCCCACAGGGGCTGGGGCCAACGTCCTGACTTTC. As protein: CASRPPTGAGANVLTF.

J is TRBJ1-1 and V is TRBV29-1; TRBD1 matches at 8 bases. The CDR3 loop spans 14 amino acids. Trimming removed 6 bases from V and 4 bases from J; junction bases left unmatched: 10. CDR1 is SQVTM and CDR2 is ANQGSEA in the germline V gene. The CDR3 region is CSVAPGQDPTEAFF. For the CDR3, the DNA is TGCAGCGTCGCACCGGGACAGGACCCCACTGAAGCTTTCTTT.

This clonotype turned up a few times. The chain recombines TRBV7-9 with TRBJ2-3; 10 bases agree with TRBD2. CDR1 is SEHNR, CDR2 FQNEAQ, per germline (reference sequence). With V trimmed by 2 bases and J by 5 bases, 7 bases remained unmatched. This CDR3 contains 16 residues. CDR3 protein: CASSLPSGRGGDTQYF. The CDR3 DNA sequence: TGTGCCAGCAGCTTACCCAGCGGGAGGGGGGGAGATACGCAGTATTTT.

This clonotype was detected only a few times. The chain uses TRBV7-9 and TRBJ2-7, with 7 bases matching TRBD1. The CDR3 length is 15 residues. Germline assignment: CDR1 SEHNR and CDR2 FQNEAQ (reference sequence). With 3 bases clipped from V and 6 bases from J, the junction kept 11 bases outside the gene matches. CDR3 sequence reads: CASSFGDSQKSEQYF. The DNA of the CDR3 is TGTGCCAGCAGCTTTGGGGACAGTCAAAAGTCCGAGCAGTACTTC. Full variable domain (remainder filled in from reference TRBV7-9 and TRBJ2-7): DTGVSQNPRHKITKRGQNVTFRCDPISEHNRLYWYRQTLGQGPEFLTYFQNEAQLEKSRLLSDRFSAERPKGSFSTLEIQRTEQGDSAMYLCASSFGDSQKSEQYFGPGTRLTVT.